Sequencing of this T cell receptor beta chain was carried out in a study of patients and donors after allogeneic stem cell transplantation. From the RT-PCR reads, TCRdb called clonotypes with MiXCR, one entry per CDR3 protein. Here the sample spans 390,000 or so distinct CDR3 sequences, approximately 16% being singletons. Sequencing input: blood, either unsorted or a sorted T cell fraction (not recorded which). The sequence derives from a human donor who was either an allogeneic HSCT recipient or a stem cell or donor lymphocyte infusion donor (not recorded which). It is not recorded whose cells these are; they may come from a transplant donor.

The CDR3 DNA sequence: TGCGCCAGCAGCCAAGACCCCGGGACAGGGTCCTACGAGCAGTACTTC. The encoded protein is CASSQDPGTGSYEQYF. The chain employs TRBV4-3 and TRBJ2-7; 9 positions agree with TRBD1. The CDR3 is made up of 16 amino acids. The V gene's germline CDR1 is LGHNA and CDR2 YSLEER. V shed 0 bases and J 1 base; nucleotides not matched to a gene: 4.